A selection of T cell receptor beta chains follows, all from one sample in a study of cytomegalovirus exposure and HLA in healthy donors. TCRdb's table, derived via immunoSEQ multiplex PCR, lists solely in-frame clones and lacks some. The profile covers 150,000 to 200,000 clones, with approximately 85% appearing a single time and 6.5% taken by the ten largest. The sequenced sample was PBMCs. Receptor source: a woman between 45 and 60 years old in good health and CMV-seropositive. Each CDR3 is given with its conserved first and last residue. The order of the fields is J gene, clone size, V gene, D gene, CDR3 protein, CDR3 DNA. D genes are given only for firm matches. Some rows mark clone size as missing; the rest say once, few, many or name a class of expanded clone.

TRBJ2-1 - TRBV30 TRBD2 CAWTWASGNYNEQFF TGTGCCTGGACCTGGGCTAGCGGGAATTACAATGAGCAGTTCTTC
TRBJ1-1 - TRBV30 - CAWSAGRFGGEAFF TGTGCCTGGAGTGCGGGACGGTTCGGGGGTGAAGCTTTCTTT
TRBJ2-5 - TRBV11-2 - CASSFDSQETQYF TGTGCCAGCAGCTTTGACAGCCAAGAGACCCAGTACTTC
TRBJ2-4 - TRBV2 - CASAVAGTPRKNSQYF TGTGCCAGCGCAGTTGCCGGGACACCTCGGAAAAACAGTCAGTACTTC
TRBJ2-5 - TRBV6-6 TRBD1 CASSKGQQKETQYF TGTGCCAGCTCAAAGGGACAGCAAAAAGAGACCCAGTACTTC
TRBJ2-1 few TRBV27 TRBD2 CASSAGTSDYYNEQFF TGTGCCAGCAGTGCCGGGACTAGCGATTACTACAATGAGCAGTTCTTC
TRBJ2-7 - TRBV7-6 - CASSNPGSGSYEQYF TGTGCCAGCAGCAACCCCGGGAGTGGGTCCTACGAGCAGTACTTC
TRBJ1-5 - TRBV5-6 TRBD1 CASSWGTDSNQPQHF TGTGCCAGCAGCTGGGGGACAGATAGCAATCAGCCCCAGCATTTT
TRBJ1-1 few TRBV7-2 - CASSLVKGSTEAFF TGTGCCAGCAGCTTAGTAAAAGGGAGTACTGAAGCTTTCTTT
TRBJ2-2 - TRBV7-9 TRBD1 CASSFYGQGRTGELFF TGTGCCAGCAGCTTTTATGGACAGGGTCGAACCGGGGAGCTGTTTTTT
TRBJ2-1 - TRBV29-1 TRBD2 CSVEDGGGAHEQFF TGCAGCGTTGAAGATGGCGGGGGGGCCCATGAGCAGTTCTTC
TRBJ1-2 - TRBV18 - CASSLEGVGLYGYTF TGTGCCAGCTCCCTAGAGGGTGTGGGCCTCTATGGCTACACCTTC
TRBJ2-3 once TRBV7-2 - CASSASPLATDTQYF TGTGCCAGCAGCGCCTCACCTCTAGCCACAGATACGCAGTATTTT
TRBJ1-1 - TRBV28 TRBD1 CASSPGQGAPSF TGTGCCAGCAGTCCTGGCCAGGGGGCTCCCTCTTTT
TRBJ2-7 - TRBV5-1 TRBD1 CASSRQGHEQYF TGCGCCAGCAGTCGACAGGGCCACGAGCAGTACTTC
TRBJ1-1 few TRBV7-9 TRBD1 CASSPTGGNTEAFF TGTGCCAGCAGCCCGACAGGGGGAAACACTGAAGCTTTCTTT
TRBJ1-3 few TRBV5-1 - CASSLGGSRRFGNTIYF TGCGCCAGCAGCTTGGGGGGTAGTCGGAGGTTTGGAAACACCATATATTTT
TRBJ2-5 - TRBV5-4 TRBD2 CASTQGGGETQYF TGTGCCAGCACCCAGGGCGGGGGAGAGACCCAGTACTTC
TRBJ2-7 - TRBV27 - CASGLLPGYEQYF TGTGCCAGCGGACTTCTGCCTGGGTACGAGCAGTACTTC
TRBJ1-2 - TRBV19 - CASRPQGSDYGYTF TGTGCCAGTAGACCGCAGGGGTCGGACTATGGCTACACCTTC
TRBJ2-3 once TRBV28 TRBD2 CASSSTTSGDSTDTQYF TGTGCCAGCAGTTCCACGACTAGCGGGGATAGCACAGATACGCAGTATTTT
TRBJ2-3 - TRBV28 - CASTAPGNADTQYF TGTGCCAGCACCGCGCCGGGGAACGCAGATACGCAGTATTTT
TRBJ2-1 - TRBV6-5 - CASSSPQANEQFF TGTGCCAGCAGTAGCCCCCAGGCCAATGAGCAGTTCTTC
TRBJ2-7 - TRBV11-2 - CASSLGWRGAYEQYF TGTGCCAGCAGCTTAGGATGGCGGGGTGCCTACGAGCAGTACTTC
TRBJ2-2 - TRBV19 - CASSLAWNTGELFF TGTGCCAGTAGCCTAGCGTGGAACACCGGGGAGCTGTTTTTT
TRBJ2-7 few TRBV7-8 - CASSLSSWSAVSYEQYF TGTGCCAGCAGCTTATCCTCGTGGTCAGCGGTCTCCTACGAGCAGTACTTC
TRBJ2-1 few TRBV5-1 TRBD2 CASSRSPTSGGSSYNEQFF TGCGCCAGCAGCCGTTCTCCTACTAGCGGGGGAAGCTCCTACAATGAGCAGTTCTTC
TRBJ2-7 - TRBV5-1 TRBD1 CASSLFGTGISYEQYF TGCGCCAGCAGCTTGTTTGGGACAGGGATCAGCTACGAGCAGTACTTC
TRBJ1-4 - TRBV5-6 TRBD1 CASSLGQGRGHEKLFF TGTGCCAGCAGCTTGGGACAGGGGAGGGGTCATGAAAAACTGTTTTTT
TRBJ2-2 - TRBV28 - CASSPPGPTGELFF TGTGCCAGCAGTCCCCCTGGGCCAACCGGGGAGCTGTTTTTT
TRBJ2-1 few TRBV9 - CASSLGGEEQFF TGTGCCAGCAGCTTAGGGGGGGAAGAGCAGTTCTTC
TRBJ1-4 - TRBV2 - CASSVYNSLSFNEKLFF TGTGCCAGCAGTGTATATAACAGCTTATCTTTCAATGAAAAACTGTTTTTT
TRBJ2-7 few TRBV27 - CASSRGHPPYEQYF TGTGCCAGCTCTAGGGGCCACCCACCCTACGAGCAGTACTTC
TRBJ2-7 - TRBV7-9 TRBD2 CSSNRAGNEYEQYF TGTTCCAGCAACCGAGCGGGGAATGAGTACGAGCAGTACTTC
TRBJ1-1 - TRBV6-6 - CASLDRRTVNTEAFF TGTGCCTCCCTGGATCGGCGGACAGTGAACACTGAAGCTTTCTTT
TRBJ1-1 - TRBV28 TRBD1 CASNPGTGRRDTEAFF TGTGCCAGCAATCCCGGGACAGGGAGGAGGGACACTGAAGCTTTCTTT
TRBJ2-7 - TRBV7-9 - CASSRNGGFEQYF TGTGCCAGCAGCCGGAATGGGGGGTTCGAGCAGTACTTC
TRBJ2-4 few TRBV6-7 TRBD1 CASSYFHTGGKNSQYF TGTGCCAGCAGTTATTTCCACACAGGGGGGAAAAACAGTCAGTACTTC
TRBJ2-7 - TRBV5-1 TRBD1 CASSSGQGGEQYF TGCGCCAGCAGTTCAGGACAGGGGGGCGAGCAGTACTTC
TRBJ1-5 - TRBV19 - CASSTAHRLSNQPQHF TGTGCCAGTAGTACCGCCCACAGGCTCAGCAATCAGCCCCAGCATTTT
TRBJ2-5 few TRBV4-1 - CASSQAVQETQYF TGCGCCAGCAGCCAAGCCGTACAAGAGACCCAGTACTTC
TRBJ2-2 - TRBV11-2 TRBD2 CASSFGGGVTGELFF TGTGCCAGCAGCTTTGGCGGGGGGGTAACCGGGGAGCTGTTTTTT
TRBJ1-3 - TRBV28 - CASRPGYSGNTIYF TGTGCCAGCAGACCAGGGTACTCTGGAAACACCATATATTTT
TRBJ2-3 - TRBV27 - CASSPRRTGQTDTQYF TGTGCCAGCAGTCCCCGGAGAACAGGCCAGACAGATACGCAGTATTTT
TRBJ1-5 few TRBV29-1 - CSVSGEINQPQHF TGCAGCGTTTCAGGGGAAATTAATCAGCCCCAGCATTTT
TRBJ2-3 - TRBV5-6 TRBD1 CASSPDRGSKGDTQYF TGTGCCAGCAGCCCGGACAGGGGGAGTAAGGGAGATACGCAGTATTTT
TRBJ2-5 - TRBV6-6 TRBD1 CASSYPGQGRETQYF TGTGCCAGCAGTTACCCCGGACAGGGAAGGGAGACCCAGTACTTC
TRBJ2-3 - TRBV2 - CASSEWGVSKNTQYF TGTGCCAGCAGTGAATGGGGGGTTTCCAAGAATACGCAGTATTTT
TRBJ1-2 - TRBV28 - CASSSQGAGGYGYTF TGTGCCAGCAGTTCGCAAGGGGCGGGGGGCTATGGCTACACCTTC
TRBJ2-2 - TRBV7-9 - CASSLLGAGELFF TGTGCCAGCAGCTTATTGGGAGCCGGGGAGCTGTTTTTT